Listed below are T cell receptor beta chains from one sample, sequenced in a study of T cell repertoires in cytomegalovirus infection. One entry per CDR3 protein results from TCRdb running MiXCR on the reads. The sample consists of 200,000 or so distinct CDR3 sequences, roughly 19% of them appearing once. Material: PBMCs. Receptors were obtained from a human donor in good health (CMV status not recorded). Some clones in this sample may be carry-over from other donors' samples. Both conserved end residues are trimmed from each CDR3.

v_call,j_call,cdr3_aa
TRBV7-2,TRBJ1-2,ASSGGQGLYGYT
TRBV6-5,TRBJ2-7,ASRPTAGSPYEQY
TRBV5-6,TRBJ1-1,ASSLDRVWTEAF
TRBV12-3/TRBV12-4,TRBJ1-6,ASSPGKFSPLH
TRBV5-1,TRBJ1-4,ASSPGNQLF
TRBV19,TRBJ2-2,ASTYAADTGELF
TRBV7-2,TRBJ2-5,ASSPRGFGETQY
TRBV3-1,TRBJ1-5,ASSQDYRGRQDQPQH
TRBV7-2,TRBJ1-2,ASSFLRGYGYT
TRBV4-2,TRBJ2-4,ASSQRTSGLAKNIQY
TRBV28,TRBJ2-1,ASSFAGTNYNEQF
TRBV29-1,TRBJ1-2,SVGDSGGYT
TRBV7-3,TRBJ2-2,ASSLEAANTGELF
TRBV14,TRBJ1-5,ASSQRTGSRLYSNQPQH
TRBV7-8,TRBJ2-5,ASRDAQQTQY
TRBV3-1,TRBJ1-4,ASSQGAMNEKLF
TRBV4-2,TRBJ2-5,ASSNGLAVETQY
TRBV7-8,TRBJ1-3,ASSPGVAGNTIY
TRBV2,TRBJ1-5,ASSDRDPQPQH
TRBV6-5,TRBJ1-1,ASSYSVNSGGRPEAF
TRBV7-9,TRBJ2-1,ASSFSRRGHDEQF
TRBV7-8,TRBJ2-5,ASSLDEIQETQY
TRBV19,TRBJ2-7,ASSISSGKGAYEQY
TRBV6-2/TRBV6-3,TRBJ2-1,ASALRGDSGSIEQF
TRBV20-1,TRBJ1-5,SARDTQGYQPQH
TRBV5-6,TRBJ2-7,ASSFRQKSYEQY